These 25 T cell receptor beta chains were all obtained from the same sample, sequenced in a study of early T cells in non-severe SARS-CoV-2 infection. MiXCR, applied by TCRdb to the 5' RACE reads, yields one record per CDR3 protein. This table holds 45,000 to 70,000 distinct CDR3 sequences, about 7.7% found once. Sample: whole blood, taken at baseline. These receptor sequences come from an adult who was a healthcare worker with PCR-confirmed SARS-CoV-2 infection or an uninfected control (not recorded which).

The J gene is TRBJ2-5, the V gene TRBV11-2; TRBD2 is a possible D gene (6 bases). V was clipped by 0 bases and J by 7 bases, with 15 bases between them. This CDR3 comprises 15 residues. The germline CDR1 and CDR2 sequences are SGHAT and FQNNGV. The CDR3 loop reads CASSLDGSGGTTQYF. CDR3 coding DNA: TGTGCCAGCAGCTTAGATGGTAGCGGTGGTACGACCCAGTACTTC.

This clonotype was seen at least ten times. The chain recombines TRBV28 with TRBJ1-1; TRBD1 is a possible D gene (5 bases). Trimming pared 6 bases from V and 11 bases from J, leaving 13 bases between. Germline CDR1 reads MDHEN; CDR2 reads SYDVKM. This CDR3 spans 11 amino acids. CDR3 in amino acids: CASSFPKGAFF. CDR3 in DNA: TGTGCCAGCAGCTTCCCGAAGGGGGCTTTCTTT.

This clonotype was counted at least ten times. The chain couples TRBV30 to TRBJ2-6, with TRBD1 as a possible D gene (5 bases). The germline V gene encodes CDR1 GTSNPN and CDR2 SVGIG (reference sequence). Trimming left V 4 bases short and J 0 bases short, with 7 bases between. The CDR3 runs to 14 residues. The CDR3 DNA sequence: TGTGCCTGGAATCAGGGCTCTGGGGCCAACGTCCTGACTTTC. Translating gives CAWNQGSGANVLTF.

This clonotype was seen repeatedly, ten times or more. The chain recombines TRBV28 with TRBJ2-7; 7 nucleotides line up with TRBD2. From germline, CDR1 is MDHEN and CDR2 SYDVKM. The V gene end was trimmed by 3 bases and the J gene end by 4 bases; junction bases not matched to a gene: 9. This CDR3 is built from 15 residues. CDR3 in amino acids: CASSFPGGSAYEQYF. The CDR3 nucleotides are TGTGCCAGCAGTTTTCCCGGCGGGAGCGCGTACGAGCAGTACTTC.

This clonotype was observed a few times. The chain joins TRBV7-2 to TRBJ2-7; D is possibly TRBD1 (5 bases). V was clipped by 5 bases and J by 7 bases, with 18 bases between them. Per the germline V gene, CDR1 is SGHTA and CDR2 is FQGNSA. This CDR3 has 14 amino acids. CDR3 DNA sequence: TGTGCCAGCAGCCCTGTTCCAGTAAGGGGAGAGCAGTACTTC. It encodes CASSPVPVRGEQYF. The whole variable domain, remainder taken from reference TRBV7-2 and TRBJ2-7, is GAGVSQSPSNKVTEKGKDVELRCDPISGHTALYWYRQSLGQGLEFLIYFQGNSAPDKSGLPSDRFSAERTGGSVSTLTIQRTQQEDSAVYLCASSPVPVRGEQYFGPGTRLTVT.

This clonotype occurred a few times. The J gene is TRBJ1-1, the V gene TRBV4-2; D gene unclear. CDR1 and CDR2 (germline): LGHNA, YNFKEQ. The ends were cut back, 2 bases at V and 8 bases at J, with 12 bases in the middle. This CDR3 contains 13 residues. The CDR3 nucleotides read TGTGCCAGCAGCCAATCGGCTGGCTCGGAAGCTTTCTTT. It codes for CASSQSAGSEAFF.

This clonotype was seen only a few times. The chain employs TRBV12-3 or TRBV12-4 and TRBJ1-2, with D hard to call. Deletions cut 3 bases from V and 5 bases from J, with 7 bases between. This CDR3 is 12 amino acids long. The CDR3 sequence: CASSFPRYGYTF. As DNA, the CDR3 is TGTGCCAGCAGTTTCCCCCGGTATGGCTACACCTTC.

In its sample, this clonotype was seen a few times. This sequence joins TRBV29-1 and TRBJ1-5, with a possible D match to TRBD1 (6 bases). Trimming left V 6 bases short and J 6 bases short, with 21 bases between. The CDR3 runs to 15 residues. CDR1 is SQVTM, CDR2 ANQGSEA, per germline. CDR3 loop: CSVDMSGAVGQPQHF. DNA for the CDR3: TGCAGCGTGGATATGTCGGGGGCCGTCGGTCAGCCCCAGCATTTT. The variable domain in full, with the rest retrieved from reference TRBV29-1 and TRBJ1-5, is SAVISQKPSRDICQRGTSLTIQCQVDSQVTMMFWYRQQPGQSLTLIATANQGSEATYESGFVIDKFPISRPNLTFSTLTVSNMSPEDSSIYLCSVDMSGAVGQPQHFGDGTRLSIL.

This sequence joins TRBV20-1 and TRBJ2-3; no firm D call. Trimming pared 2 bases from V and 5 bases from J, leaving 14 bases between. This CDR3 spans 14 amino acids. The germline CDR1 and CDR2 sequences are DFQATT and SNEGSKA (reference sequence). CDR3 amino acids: CSARPSGRLDTQYF. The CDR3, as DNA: TGCAGTGCTAGACCCTCAGGACGGTTAGATACGCAGTATTTT.

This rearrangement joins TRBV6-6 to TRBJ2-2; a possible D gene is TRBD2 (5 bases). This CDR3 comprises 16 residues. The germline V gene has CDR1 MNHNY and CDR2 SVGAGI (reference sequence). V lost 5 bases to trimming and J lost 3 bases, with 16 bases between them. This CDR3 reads CASSPSLTGYTGELFF. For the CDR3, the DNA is TGTGCCAGCAGTCCCTCCCTCACGGGATACACCGGGGAGCTGTTTTTT.

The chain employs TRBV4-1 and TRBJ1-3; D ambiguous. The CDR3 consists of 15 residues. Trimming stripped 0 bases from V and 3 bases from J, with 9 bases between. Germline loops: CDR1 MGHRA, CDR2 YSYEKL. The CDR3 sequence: CASSQEPFGGNTIYF. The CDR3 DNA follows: TGCGCCAGCAGCCAAGAACCCTTCGGTGGAAACACCATATATTTT.

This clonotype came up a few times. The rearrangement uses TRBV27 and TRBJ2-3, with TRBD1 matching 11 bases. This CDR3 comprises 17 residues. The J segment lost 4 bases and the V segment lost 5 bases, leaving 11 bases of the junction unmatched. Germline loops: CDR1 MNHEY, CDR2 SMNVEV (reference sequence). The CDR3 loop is CASSPRPGQGVADTQYF. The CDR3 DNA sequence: TGTGCCAGCAGTCCCCGGCCGGGACAGGGGGTCGCAGATACGCAGTATTTT.

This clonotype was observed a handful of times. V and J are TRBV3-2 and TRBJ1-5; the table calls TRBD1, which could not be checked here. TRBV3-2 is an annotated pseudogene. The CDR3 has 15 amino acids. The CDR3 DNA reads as TGTGCCAGCAGCCAAGATGGGACAGGCAATCAGCCCCAGCATTTT. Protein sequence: CASSQDGTGNQPQHF.

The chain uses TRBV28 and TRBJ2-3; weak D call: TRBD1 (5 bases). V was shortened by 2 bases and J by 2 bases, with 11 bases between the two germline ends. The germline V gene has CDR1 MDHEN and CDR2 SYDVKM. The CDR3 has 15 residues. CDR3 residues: CASSLGQIFTDTQYF. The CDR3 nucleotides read TGTGCCAGCAGTTTAGGACAAATTTTCACAGATACGCAGTATTTT.

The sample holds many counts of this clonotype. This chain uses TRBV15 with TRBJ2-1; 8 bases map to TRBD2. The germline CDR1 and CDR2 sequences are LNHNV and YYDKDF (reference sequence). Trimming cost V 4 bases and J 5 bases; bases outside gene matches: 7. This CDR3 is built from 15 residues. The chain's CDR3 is CATSTGREDHNEQFF. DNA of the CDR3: TGTGCCACCAGCACGGGGCGGGAGGACCACAATGAGCAGTTCTTC.

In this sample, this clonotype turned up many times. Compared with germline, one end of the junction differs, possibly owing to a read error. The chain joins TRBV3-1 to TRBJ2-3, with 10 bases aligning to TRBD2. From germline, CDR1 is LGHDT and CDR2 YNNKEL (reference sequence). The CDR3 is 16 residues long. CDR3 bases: TGTGCCAGCAGACAAGCCGGGACTAGCGCGGCAGATACGCAGTATTTT. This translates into CASRQAGTSAADTQYF.

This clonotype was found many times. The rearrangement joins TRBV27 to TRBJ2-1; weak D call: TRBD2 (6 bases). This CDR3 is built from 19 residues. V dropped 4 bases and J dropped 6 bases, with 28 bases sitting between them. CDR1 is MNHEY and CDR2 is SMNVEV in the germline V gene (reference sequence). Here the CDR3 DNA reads TGTGCCAGCAGTTCCCCCCCAGGCAGCGGTCCCACCGGGGGCAATGAGCAGTTCTTC. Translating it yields CASSSPPGSGPTGGNEQFF.

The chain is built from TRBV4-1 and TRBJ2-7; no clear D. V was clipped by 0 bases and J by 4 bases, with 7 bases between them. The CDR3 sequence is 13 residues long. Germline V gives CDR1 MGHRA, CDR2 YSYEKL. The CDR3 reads CASSQDYRYEQYF. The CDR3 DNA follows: TGCGCCAGCAGCCAAGATTATAGGTACGAGCAGTACTTC.

CDR3 residues: CASPPGQLNTDTQYF. Written as DNA, the CDR3 is TGTGCCAGCCCACCGGGACAGCTGAACACAGATACGCAGTATTTT. V is TRBV10-3 and J is TRBJ2-3, with 7 bases matching TRBD1. The junction had 12 bases not matched to a gene; V was cut back by 10 bases and J by 2 bases. Germline loops: CDR1 ENHRY, CDR2 SYGVKD. The CDR3 covers 15 residues.

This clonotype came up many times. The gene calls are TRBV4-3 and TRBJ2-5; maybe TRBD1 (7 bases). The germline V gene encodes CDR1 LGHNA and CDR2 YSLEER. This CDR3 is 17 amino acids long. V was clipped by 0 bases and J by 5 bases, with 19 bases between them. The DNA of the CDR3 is TGCGCCAGCAGCCAAGAATTTTGGAGGGGGCCCGTGGAGACCCAGTACTTC. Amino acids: CASSQEFWRGPVETQYF.

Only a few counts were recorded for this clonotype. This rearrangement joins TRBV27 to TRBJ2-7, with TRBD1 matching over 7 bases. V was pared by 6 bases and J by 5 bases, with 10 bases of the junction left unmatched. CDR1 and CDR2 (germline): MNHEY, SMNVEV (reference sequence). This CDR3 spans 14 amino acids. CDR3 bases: TGTGCCAGCAGCCCCGGGACAGTGATCCACGAGCAGTACTTC. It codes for CASSPGTVIHEQYF.

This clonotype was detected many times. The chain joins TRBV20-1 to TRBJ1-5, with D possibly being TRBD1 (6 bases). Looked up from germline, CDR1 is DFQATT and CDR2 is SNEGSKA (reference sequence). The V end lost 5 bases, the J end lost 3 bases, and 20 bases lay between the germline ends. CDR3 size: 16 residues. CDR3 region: CSARSGTNKDNQPQHF. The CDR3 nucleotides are TGCAGTGCTCGTTCGGGGACAAATAAGGACAATCAGCCCCAGCATTTT.

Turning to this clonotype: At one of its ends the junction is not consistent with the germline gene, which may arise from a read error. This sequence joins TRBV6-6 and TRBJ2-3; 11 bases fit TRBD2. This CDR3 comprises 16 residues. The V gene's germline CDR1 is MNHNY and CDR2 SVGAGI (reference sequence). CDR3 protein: CAISYLAGGSTDTQYF. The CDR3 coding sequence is TGTGCCATCAGTTACCTAGCGGGGGGTAGCACAGATACGCAGTATTTT.

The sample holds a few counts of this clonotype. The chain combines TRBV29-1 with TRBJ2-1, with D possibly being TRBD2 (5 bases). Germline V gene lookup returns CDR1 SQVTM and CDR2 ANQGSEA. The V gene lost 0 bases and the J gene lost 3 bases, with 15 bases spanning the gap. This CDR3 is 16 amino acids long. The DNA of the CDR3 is TGCAGCGTTGAAGATCTAAAACGGAGCGGCTACAATGAGCAGTTCTTC. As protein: CSVEDLKRSGYNEQFF.

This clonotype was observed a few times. The CDR3 reads CASSYVRQGYEQYF. The DNA for the CDR3 is TGTGCCAGCTCATACGTGCGACAGGGCTACGAGCAGTACTTC. The chain carries TRBV6-2 or TRBV6-3 and TRBJ2-7; 7 positions agree with TRBD1. The CDR3 is made up of 14 amino acids. V trimming: 8 bases; J trimming: 3 bases; junction bases outside the gene matches: 10. Per the germline V gene, CDR1 is MNHEY and CDR2 is SVGEGT.